This T cell receptor (beta chain) was sequenced for a study of post-analysis software for immune sequencing data. The wider study: In terms of disease course, relapsing-remitting, secondary progressive and progressive-relapsing multiple sclerosis were included.

cDNA libraries of TCR beta carried unique molecular identifiers. The authors obtained roughly 500,000 cDNA molecules from roughly 1.1 to 9.2 million T cells. MiXCR, applied by TCRdb to the PCR reads, yields one record per CDR3 protein. The table records 800,000 to 950,000 distinct CDR3 sequences, approximately 53% of them present only once. General study findings and limits: Significantly lower normalized Chao1 diversity was found in patients with multiple sclerosis relative to controls. Samples prepared in the same batch strongly co-clustered by F measure.

As regards this clonotype: What it binds is not known.

This sequence originates from a girl aged 10 to 17 with multiple sclerosis. Sequencing was carried out using blood.

As DNA, the CDR3 is TGCAGTGCTAGGGGGTCCCGCACAGATACGCAGTATTTT. Protein product: CSARGSRTDTQYF. This chain uses TRBV20-1 with TRBJ2-3; D unresolved. This CDR3 is built from 13 residues. The germline CDR1 and CDR2 sequences are DFQATT and SNEGSKA (reference sequence). V was clipped by 3 bases and J by 1 base, with 8 bases between them.